One and the same sample provided the 27 T cell receptor beta chains below, sequenced in a study of CD8+CD57+ T cells in acquired aplastic anemia. The template used for profiling TCR beta VDJ and CDR3 was genomic DNA. TCRdb ran MiXCR on the reads and lists one entry per CDR3 protein. Of around 250,000 distinct CDR3 sequences listed, 56% are singletons. The material sequenced was sorted CD4+, CD8+, or CD8+CD57+ T cells (not recorded which) from PBMCs. These receptors all come from a human donor with severe aplastic anemia or a healthy control (not recorded which).

This clonotype was observed at least ten times. The rearrangement links TRBV7-8 to TRBJ2-5; tentatively, D is TRBD1 or TRBD2 (5 bases each). Trimming cost V 0 bases and J 4 bases, with 9 bases left between them. Germline V gene sequence: CDR1 SGHVS, CDR2 FQNEAQ. This CDR3 has 14 amino acids. CDR3: CASSLAGEGETQYF. CDR3 nucleotide sequence: TGTGCCAGCAGCTTAGCGGGGGAAGGAGAGACCCAGTACTTC.

The rearrangement joins TRBV20-1 to TRBJ2-7, with D tentatively TRBD1 or TRBD2 (5 bases each). Per germline, CDR1 DFQATT and CDR2 SNEGSKA (reference sequence). Trimming removed 3 bases at V and 6 bases at J, with 18 bases between. CDR3 length: 14 amino acids. CDR3 region: CSASGDSLRGEQYF. The CDR3 bases are TGCAGTGCTAGTGGCGACAGTCTCCGGGGCGAGCAGTACTTC.

V is TRBV29-1 and J is TRBJ1-5; D unresolved. V was cut by 3 bases and J by 0 bases, with 6 bases left in between. The CDR3 is made up of 13 amino acids. Germline assignment: CDR1 SQVTM and CDR2 ANQGSEA. The CDR3 region has the DNA TGCAGCGTTGAGACGGGTAGCAATCAGCCCCAGCATTTT. Its protein is CSVETGSNQPQHF.

CDR3 DNA sequence: TGTGCCAGCAGCTACGGACTAGCGGGAGCGGGGCATGAGCAGTTCTTC. It encodes CASSYGLAGAGHEQFF. The chain joins TRBV7-9 to TRBJ2-1; 13 bases are shared with TRBD2. This CDR3 has 16 amino acids. Looked up from germline, CDR1 is SEHNR and CDR2 is FQNEAQ (reference sequence). Unmatched junction bases numbered 8, after V lost 4 bases and J lost 8 bases. The whole variable domain, remainder taken from reference TRBV7-9 and TRBJ2-1, is DTGVSQNPRHKITKRGQNVTFRCDPISEHNRLYWYRQTLGQGPEFLTYFQNEAQLEKSRLLSDRFSAERPKGSFSTLEIQRTEQGDSAMYLCASSYGLAGAGHEQFFGPGTRLTVL.

The V and J genes are TRBV29-1 and TRBJ1-3; 9 bases line up with TRBD1. Unmatched junction bases numbered 6, after V lost 8 bases and J lost 1 base. Per the germline V gene, CDR1 is SQVTM and CDR2 is ANQGSEA. The CDR3 is made up of 14 amino acids. The CDR3 loop reads CSLPDRGSGNTIYF. The CDR3 DNA follows: TGCAGCCTCCCGGACAGGGGTTCTGGAAACACCATATATTTT.

This clonotype was observed at least ten times. The chain is built from TRBV5-1 and TRBJ1-3, with D perhaps matching TRBD1 (6 bases). The CDR3 is 17 residues long. Germline V gene sequence: CDR1 SGHRS, CDR2 YFSETQ. Trimming removed 5 bases from V and 0 bases from J, with 18 bases in between. The CDR3 DNA sequence: TGCGCCAGCAGTTTATTGGGGACACAGAGCTCTGGAAACACCATATATTTT. It specifies CASSLLGTQSSGNTIYF.

This clonotype was observed at least ten times. V is TRBV19 and J is TRBJ2-4; 9 bases are a match to TRBD1. Germline loops: CDR1 LNHDA, CDR2 SQIVND (reference sequence). The CDR3 has 15 amino acids. With 7 bases clipped from V and 7 bases from J, the junction kept 11 bases outside the gene matches. CDR3: CASNPRQGERNIQYF. For the CDR3, the DNA is TGTGCCAGTAATCCCCGACAGGGGGAGAGGAACATTCAGTACTTC.

A note on this clonotype: A read error may produce the germline difference seen at one junction end. The rearrangement links TRBV18 to TRBJ2-3; tentatively, D is TRBD2 (6 bases). Per the germline V gene, CDR1 is KGHSH and CDR2 is LQKENI. The CDR3 is 13 amino acids. The CDR3 spells CASSPGTSDTQCF. In DNA form, the CDR3 reads TGTGCCAGCTCCCCCGGGACTTCGGATACGCAGTGTTTT.

The J gene is TRBJ2-7, the V gene TRBV20-1; 9 bases are a match to TRBD1. With 6 bases clipped from V and 2 bases from J, the junction kept 5 bases outside the gene matches. This CDR3 has 13 amino acids. Germline CDR1 is DFQATT and CDR2 is SNEGSKA (reference sequence). The CDR3 here is CSAETGGAYEQYF. As DNA, the CDR3 is TGCAGTGCGGAGACAGGGGGTGCCTACGAGCAGTACTTC.

This clonotype was seen only a few times. This chain connects TRBV18 to TRBJ1-1, with D tentatively TRBD1 (6 bases). The CDR3 totals 15 residues. The ends were cut back, 6 bases at V and 5 bases at J, with 19 bases in the middle. In germline, CDR1 is KGHSH, CDR2 LQKENI. The CDR3 DNA reads as TGTGCCAGCTCCACAGAGGTGGGGGCGGTAACTGAAGCTTTCTTT. This gives the protein CASSTEVGAVTEAFF.

V usage is TRBV7-8 and J usage is TRBJ1-6, with D possibly being TRBD1 (6 bases). Trimming removed 7 bases at V and 7 bases at J, with 11 bases between. From germline, CDR1 is SGHVS and CDR2 FQNEAQ. There are 13 residues in the CDR3. The DNA of the CDR3 is TGTGCCAGCACCCGACAGGAGAATTCACCCCTCCACTTT. Translating it yields CASTRQENSPLHF.

The chain combines TRBV11-2 with TRBJ2-5; the D is unclear. The germline gives CDR1 SGHAT, CDR2 FQNNGV. V lost 2 bases and J 2 bases, leaving 9 bases between the germline ends. CDR3 length: 14 amino acids. The CDR3 here is CASSLSVEQETQYF. CDR3 nucleotides: TGTGCCAGCAGCTTATCGGTGGAACAAGAGACCCAGTACTTC.

This chain joins TRBV19 and TRBJ2-7; 9 bases are shared with TRBD2. This CDR3 is built from 16 residues. Germline trimming cut 5 bases from V and 3 bases from J; bases unmatched to any gene: 11. Germline-derived CDR1 and CDR2 are LNHDA and SQIVND (reference sequence). The CDR3 DNA is TGTGCCAGTAGTTCCACCGGGCTAGCGGGGATCTACGAGCAGTACTTC. This encodes CASSSTGLAGIYEQYF.

The chain links TRBV5-5 to TRBJ2-5; 12 bases are shared with TRBD2. CDR3 length: 16 amino acids. Germline-derived CDR1 and CDR2 are SGHKS and YYEKEE (reference sequence). Losses at the gene ends were 1 base for V and 4 bases for J; bases not matched to a gene: 5. The CDR3 region is CASSLRLAGGRETQYF. CDR3 nucleotides: TGTGCCAGCAGCTTGCGGCTAGCGGGAGGGCGAGAGACCCAGTACTTC. The whole variable domain, remainder taken from reference TRBV5-5 and TRBJ2-5, is DAGVTQSPTHLIKTRGQQVTLRCSPISGHKSVSWYQQVLGQGPQFIFQYYEKEERGRGNFPDRFSARQFPNYSSELNVNALLLGDSALYLCASSLRLAGGRETQYFGPGTRLLVL.

The sample holds many counts of this clonotype. The J gene is TRBJ2-7, the V gene TRBV2; weak D call: TRBD1 (5 bases). V gave up 6 bases and J gave up 0 bases, with 12 bases separating them. The germline V gene has CDR1 SNHLY and CDR2 FYNNEI. CDR3 length: 14 amino acids. The CDR3 nucleotides read TGTGCCAGCAGACAGGACGGAGCCTCCTACGAGCAGTACTTC. It encodes CASRQDGASYEQYF. The whole variable domain, filled in from reference TRBV2 and TRBJ2-7, reads EPEVTQTPSHQVTQMGQEVILRCVPISNHLYFYWYRQILGQKVEFLVSFYNNEISEKSEIFDDQFSVERPDGSNFTLKIRSTKLEDSAMYFCASRQDGASYEQYFGPGTRLTVT.

This chain uses TRBV2 with TRBJ2-7, with 14 bases lining up with TRBD2. CDR3 length: 15 amino acids. Germline loops: CDR1 SNHLY, CDR2 FYNNEI. Germline trimming cut 6 bases from V and 3 bases from J; bases unmatched to any gene: 4. The chain's CDR3 is CASSQGTSGSYEQYF. The CDR3 nucleotides read TGTGCCAGCAGCCAAGGGACTAGCGGGAGCTACGAGCAGTACTTC.

The chain has TRBV7-2 and TRBJ2-3, with 11 bases identical to TRBD2. The CDR3 spans 15 residues. V dropped 8 bases and J dropped 0; count of bases not matched to a gene: 4. Germline V gene sequence: CDR1 SGHTA, CDR2 FQGNSA. CDR3 loop: CASGVAGGSTDTQYF. The DNA for the CDR3 is TGTGCCAGCGGAGTAGCGGGGGGGAGCACAGATACGCAGTATTTT.

The chain employs TRBV24-1 and TRBJ2-1; TRBD2 matches 9 bases. The CDR3 contains 13 residues. V shed 3 bases and J 8 bases; nucleotides not matched to a gene: 1. CDR1 and CDR2 from the germline V gene are KGHDR and SFDVKD. The CDR3 nucleotides are TGTGCCACCAGTGATATAGCGGGAGATGAGCAGTTCTTC. Protein sequence: CATSDIAGDEQFF.

V and J are TRBV7-9 and TRBJ1-2; 8 bases map to TRBD1. CDR1 is SEHNR and CDR2 is FQNEAQ in the germline V gene (reference sequence). Germline trimming cut 5 bases from V and 4 bases from J; bases unmatched to any gene: 9. The CDR3 sequence is 15 residues long. In nucleotides, the CDR3 is TGTGCCAGCAGCGCCGGACAGGGAGCCTCCTATGGCTACACCTTC. Residues: CASSAGQGASYGYTF.

This clonotype was detected many times. The genes are TRBV20-1 and TRBJ2-7; D is ambiguous. V was pared by 3 bases and J by 0 bases, with 6 bases between. The CDR3 totals 12 residues. Germline CDR1 is DFQATT and CDR2 is SNEGSKA (reference sequence). The CDR3 region has the DNA TGCAGTGCTAGGTACAGCTCCTACGAGCAGTACTTC. Translation gives CSARYSSYEQYF.

This clonotype was recorded a few times. Being one base from a much bigger clone, this may be a read error. V gene TRBV7-9 combines with J gene TRBJ1-1; D not resolved. Trimming took off 8 bases at V and 3 bases at J, with 19 bases between the two ends. The germline CDR1 and CDR2 sequences are SEHNR and FQNEAQ (reference sequence). The CDR3 is 15 residues long. The CDR3 DNA reads TGTGCCAGCGCAACACTAGGGCTCCGTGACACTGAAGCTTTCTTT. Translation gives CASATLGLRDTEAFF. Full variable domain (rest looked up from reference TRBV7-9 and TRBJ1-1): DTGVSQNPRHKITKRGQNVTFRCDPISEHNRLYWYRQTLGQGPEFLTYFQNEAQLEKSRLLSDRFSAERPKGSFSTLEIQRTEQGDSAMYLCASATLGLRDTEAFFGQGTRLTVV.

Turning to this clonotype: A read error may be the cause here, since a much bigger clone is one base away. The CDR3 end shows no conserved phenylalanine or tryptophan, and so a read error is likely. CDR3 nucleotides: TGTGCCAGCAGCTCGAGACAGGGCTTGAACACTGAAGCTTTCGTT. Translation gives CASSSRQGLNTEAFV. V gene TRBV6-9 combines with J gene TRBJ1-1, with 7 bases identical to TRBD1. CDR3 length equals 15 residues. The germline gives CDR1 MNHGY, CDR2 SVAAGI. Germline trimming cut 6 bases from V and 0 bases from J; bases unmatched to any gene: 7.

The chain recombines TRBV7-9 with TRBJ2-5, with TRBD2 matching 10 bases. The CDR3 has 16 residues. Looked up from germline, CDR1 is SEHNR and CDR2 is FQNEAQ (reference sequence). V gave up 5 bases and J gave up 1 base; unmatched junction bases: 7. CDR3 in DNA: TGTGCCAGCAGCCAAGAGCGGGGGGGCATCCAAGAGACCCAGTACTTC. Protein product: CASSQERGGIQETQYF.

This clonotype was observed many times. The chain couples TRBV9 to TRBJ2-7, with unresolved D. The CDR3 length is 14 residues. Germline V gene sequence: CDR1 SGDLS, CDR2 YYNGEE. V was shortened by 0 bases and J by 5 bases, with 12 bases between the two germline ends. The CDR3 is CASSVGGVQDEQYF. Written as DNA, the CDR3 is TGTGCCAGCAGCGTAGGAGGAGTTCAGGACGAGCAGTACTTC.

The rearrangement uses TRBV5-1 and TRBJ2-2; D is possibly TRBD1 (5 bases). The germline V and J ends were trimmed by 1 base and 5 bases, with 9 bases remaining between them. Germline CDR1 and CDR2: SGHRS and YFSETQ. CDR3 length: 14 amino acids. CDR3 DNA: TGCGCCAGCAGCTTGACAGGTCCGACCGGGGAGCTGTTTTTT. It translates to CASSLTGPTGELFF.

In this sample, this clonotype turned up many times. The V gene is TRBV6-6, the J gene TRBJ2-7; 7 nucleotides align to TRBD1. The CDR3 has 14 residues. Germline V gives CDR1 MNHNY, CDR2 SVGAGI (reference sequence). J was trimmed by 3 bases and V by 5 bases; bases with no gene match: 7. The CDR3 protein is CASSTRQGHYEQYF. The CDR3 DNA follows: TGTGCCAGCAGTACACGACAGGGTCACTACGAGCAGTACTTC.

This clonotype came up many times. This chain connects TRBV5-7 to TRBJ2-7, with a possible D match to TRBD1 (6 bases). TRBV5-7 counts as an open reading frame of uncertain function. This CDR3 is 15 amino acids long. Trimming cost V 0 bases and J 2 bases, with 12 bases left between them. In nucleotides, the CDR3 is TGTGCCAGCAGCTTGGAAGGCGACAGGACCTACGAGCAGTACTTC. Translated, it gives CASSLEGDRTYEQYF.